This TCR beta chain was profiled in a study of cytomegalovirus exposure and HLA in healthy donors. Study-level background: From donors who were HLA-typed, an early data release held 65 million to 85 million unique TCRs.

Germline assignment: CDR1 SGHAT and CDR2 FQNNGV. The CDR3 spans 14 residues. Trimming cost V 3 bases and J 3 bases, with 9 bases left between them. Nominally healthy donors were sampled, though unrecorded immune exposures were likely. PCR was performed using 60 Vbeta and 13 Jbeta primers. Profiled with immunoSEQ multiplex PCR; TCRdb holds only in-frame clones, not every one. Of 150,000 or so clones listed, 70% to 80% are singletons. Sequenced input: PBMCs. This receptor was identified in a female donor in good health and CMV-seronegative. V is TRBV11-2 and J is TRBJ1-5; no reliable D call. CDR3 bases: TGTGCCAGCAGCTTGGAGGGTTACAATCAGCCCCAGCATTTT. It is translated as CASSLEGYNQPQHF. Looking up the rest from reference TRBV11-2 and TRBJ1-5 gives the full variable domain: EAGVAQSPRYKIIEKRQSVAFWCNPISGHATLYWYQQILGQGPKLLIQFQNNGVVDDSQLPKDRFSAERLKGVDSTLKIQPAKLEDSAVYLCASSLEGYNQPQHFGDGTRLSIL.